The T cell receptor (beta chain) under discussion was sequenced for a study of identical twins. Overall study findings and caveats: Beta clonotypes that were abundant in cord blood contained fewer insertions, a pattern absent from memory repertoires. Instead of following the same donors, the conclusions were based on cross-sectional statistical analysis.

Healthy Caucasians provided all donations. In the case of this clonotype: Its antigen remains unknown.

One entry per CDR3 protein, called by TCRdb with MiXCR from the 5' RACE reads. The sample lists 500,000 to 650,000 distinct CDR3 sequences; more than 20% were seen once. The CDR3 contains 14 residues. Germline V gene sequence: CDR1 SGHVS, CDR2 FQNEAQ. The V gene lost 7 bases and the J gene lost 8 bases, with 18 bases spanning the gap. These same data were also listed under a study on yellow fever vaccine responses in identical twins. This second study notes: A vaccine T cell response that seemed partly convergent and partly personalized was reported in twins.

The receptor was derived from a woman between 18 and 29 years old in good health. The chain couples TRBV7-8 to TRBJ2-1; D perhaps matches TRBD2 (5 bases). The sequencing sample was made of CD4+ T cells sorted from blood. This CDR3 is CASNTRRGYYEQFF. In nucleotides, the CDR3 is TGTGCCAGCAACACGCGCCGGGGTTATTATGAGCAGTTCTTC.